The 11 T cell receptor beta chains given below trace back to one sample, sequenced in a study of blood T cell repertoires in COVID-19. The protocol was immunoSEQ multiplex PCR, while the TCRdb copy is restricted to in-frame clones and leaves out a portion. The sample gives around 100,000 clones, about 72% of which show up once; 9.5% to 10% is in the top ten. The sequencing sample was made of peripheral blood. All receptors derive from a man between 60 and 70 years old with active or convalescent COVID-19.

The count of this clone is one. The chain couples TRBV28 to TRBJ2-7; 8 bases agree with TRBD1. The trim removed 5 bases at V and 2 bases at J, leaving 5 bases unmatched. The CDR3 is made up of 14 amino acids. Germline CDR1 reads MDHEN; CDR2 reads SYDVKM. The CDR3 DNA sequence: TGTGCCAGCAGTCGACAGGGGTCAGCCTACGAGCAGTACTTC. Amino acid sequence: CASSRQGSAYEQYF. Filled out from reference TRBV28 and TRBJ2-7, the complete variable domain reads DVKVTQSSRYLVKRTGEKVFLECVQDMDHENMFWYRQDPGLGLRLIYFSYDVKMKEKGDIPEGYSVSREKKERFSLILESASTNQTSMYLCASSRQGSAYEQYFGPGTRLTVT.

V usage is TRBV5-4 and J usage is TRBJ2-7, with 13 bases fitting TRBD2. V trimming: 4 bases; J trimming: 6 bases; junction bases outside the gene matches: 7. Germline CDR1 is SGHNT and CDR2 is YYREEE (reference sequence). The CDR3 totals 15 residues. The CDR3 protein is CASSLGLAGVSEQYF. The CDR3 DNA is TGTGCCAGCAGCCTCGGACTAGCGGGAGTTAGCGAGCAGTACTTC.

This clone was found a few times. V is TRBV12-3 or TRBV12-4 and J is TRBJ2-1, with a weak D call TRBD1 (6 bases). V lost 6 bases and J lost 10, with 13 bases in between. This CDR3 has 12 amino acids. DNA for the CDR3: TGTGCCAGCAGACGGACAGTCTCCGAGCAGTTCTTC. It codes for CASRRTVSEQFF.

CDR3 in DNA: TGTGCCAGCAGTTACGGACTAGCGCGCAACACCGGGGAGCTGTTTTTT. Residues: CASSYGLARNTGELFF. The gene calls are TRBV6-2 or TRBV6-3 and TRBJ2-2; 9 positions match TRBD2. V shed 2 bases and J 2 bases; nucleotides not matched to a gene: 3. CDR1 is MNHEY and CDR2 is SVGEGT in the germline V gene. This CDR3 region has 16 residues.

The rearrangement joins TRBV28 to TRBJ1-1, with D perhaps matching TRBD1 (5 bases). With 3 bases removed from V and 1 base from J, the gap between germline ends came to 9 bases. This CDR3 is 14 amino acids long. Germline CDR1 is MDHEN and CDR2 is SYDVKM. The CDR3 here is CASSFAGPNTEAFF. As DNA, the CDR3 is TGTGCCAGCAGTTTCGCGGGGCCGAACACTGAAGCTTTCTTT.

The chain carries TRBV5-6 and TRBJ2-1; the match to TRBD2 covers 16 bases. Germline CDR1 SGHDT, CDR2 YYEEEE. V lost 4 bases, J lost 7 bases, and 8 bases stayed unmatched. This CDR3 has 17 residues. The CDR3 sequence: CASSLPGLAGGPNEQFF. DNA of the CDR3: TGTGCCAGCAGCCTCCCGGGACTAGCGGGAGGGCCGAATGAGCAGTTCTTC.

The V and J genes are TRBV7-9 and TRBJ2-1; a possible D gene is TRBD1 (5 bases). CDR3 size: 14 residues. V was shortened by 2 bases and J by 2 bases, with 7 bases between the two germline ends. Per the germline V gene, CDR1 is SEHNR and CDR2 is FQNEAQ (reference sequence). The chain's CDR3 is CASSLLGAYNEQFF. The CDR3 nucleotides read TGTGCCAGCAGCTTATTAGGGGCCTACAATGAGCAGTTCTTC.

This clone was seen a few times. This sequence joins TRBV10-1 and TRBJ2-1; TRBD1 might be the D (6 bases). The CDR3 spans 17 residues. The V end was cut by 4 bases, the J end by 4 bases, with 20 bases between. CDR1 and CDR2 (germline): WNHNN, SYGVQD (reference sequence). The DNA for the CDR3 is TGCGCCAGCAGTGCCGGACAGTCTCGTGCCCTTTACAATGAGCAGTTCTTC. Translation gives CASSAGQSRALYNEQFF.

The J gene is TRBJ2-1, the V gene TRBV27; 15 nucleotides align to TRBD2. The CDR3 has 16 amino acids. Germline V gene lookup returns CDR1 MNHEY and CDR2 SMNVEV (reference sequence). With 7 bases clipped from V and 8 bases from J, the junction kept 9 bases outside the gene matches. This CDR3 is CASIRGGTSGRYEQFF. DNA for the CDR3: TGTGCCAGCATCCGCGGCGGGACTAGCGGGAGGTATGAGCAGTTCTTC.

CDR3 bases: TGTGCCAGCCGGTGGGGGACAGATAATTCACCCCTCCACTTT. This translates into CASRWGTDNSPLHF. The gene calls are TRBV6-6 and TRBJ1-6, with TRBD1 matching over 7 bases. This CDR3 comprises 14 residues. V lost 8 bases to trimming and J lost 5 bases; unmatched junction nucleotides: 6. The V gene's germline CDR1 is MNHNY and CDR2 SVGAGI (reference sequence).

J is TRBJ2-6 and V is TRBV5-6; TRBD1 might be the D (6 bases). V gave up 5 bases and J gave up 1 base, with 10 bases separating them. CDR3 length equals 15 residues. Germline values: CDR1 SGHDT, CDR2 YYEEEE. Here the CDR3 DNA reads TGTGCCAGCAGATATAGGGGGTCTGGGGCCAACGTCCTGACTTTC. It is translated as CASRYRGSGANVLTF.